What follows are 27 T cell receptor beta chains derived from one specimen sequenced in a study of blood T cell repertoires in COVID-19. Clones were read by immunoSEQ multiplex PCR, and TCRdb kept only the in-frame ones, dropping some. Here the sample spans 90,000 to 100,000 clones, around nine tenths being singletons. Sequences were obtained from peripheral blood. The receptor source for this set is a man aged 50 to 60 with acute or convalescent COVID-19.

This clone was seen a few times. This chain joins TRBV27 and TRBJ1-2, with 10 bases that match TRBD1. Unmatched junction bases numbered 4, after V lost 2 bases and J lost 4 bases. CDR1 MNHEY and CDR2 SMNVEV come from the germline V gene (reference sequence). The CDR3 covers 15 residues. The CDR3 reads CASSLIGQGGYGYTF. The CDR3 DNA reads TGTGCCAGCAGTTTAATCGGACAGGGGGGCTATGGCTACACCTTC.

V usage is TRBV5-4 and J usage is TRBJ2-3, with D uncertain. CDR1 and CDR2 (germline): SGHNT, YYREEE (reference sequence). The CDR3 extends over 12 amino acids. V dropped 4 bases and J dropped 8 bases, with 11 bases sitting between them. The CDR3 nucleotides read TGTGCCAGCAGCCCCACTATCGGTACGCAGTATTTT. This translates into CASSPTIGTQYF. The entire variable domain, with the rest obtained from reference TRBV5-4 and TRBJ2-3, is as follows: ETGVTQSPTHLIKTRGQQVTLRCSSQSGHNTVSWYQQALGQGPQFIFQYYREEENGRGNFPPRFSGLQFPNYSSELNVNALELDDSALYLCASSPTIGTQYFGPGTRLTVL.

The rearrangement joins TRBV5-4 to TRBJ2-7; 10 bases align to TRBD2. This CDR3 contains 17 residues. The germline CDR1 and CDR2 sequences are SGHNT and YYREEE (reference sequence). V dropped 2 bases and J dropped 1; count of bases not matched to a gene: 9. The CDR3 is CASSLTLLAGLSYEQYF. CDR3 nucleotide sequence: TGTGCCAGCAGCTTAACCCTACTAGCGGGACTTTCCTACGAGCAGTACTTC.

The genes are TRBV18 and TRBJ2-3; D is uncertain. V lost 3 bases to trimming and J lost 8 bases, with 15 bases between them. CDR3 size: 14 residues. From germline, CDR1 is KGHSH and CDR2 LQKENI. CDR3 region: CASSPAGRLVTQYF. DNA of the CDR3: TGTGCCAGCTCACCGGCAGGTAGGCTGGTTACGCAGTATTTT.

This clone has more than one count but fewer than ten. V gene TRBV3-1 (or the pseudogene TRBV3-2) combines with J gene TRBJ1-1, with a possible D match to TRBD1 (6 bases). The CDR3 is 14 amino acids. V was shortened by 4 bases and J by 3 bases, with 12 bases between the two germline ends. Germline CDR1 reads LGHDT; CDR2 reads YNNKEL (reference sequence). CDR3 in amino acids: CASSPQRGYTEAFF. The CDR3 DNA sequence: TGTGCCAGCAGCCCCCAAAGGGGGTACACTGAAGCTTTCTTT.

The rearrangement joins TRBV27 to TRBJ1-5, with 8 positions matching TRBD1. V was clipped by 5 bases and J by 5 bases; unmatched bases: 8. CDR1 and CDR2 (germline): MNHEY, SMNVEV (reference sequence). The CDR3 is made up of 15 amino acids. For the CDR3, the DNA is TGTGCCAGCAGTCGAGAACCGACAGGGGATCAGCCCCAGCATTTT. Translation gives CASSREPTGDQPQHF.

This clone was seen a few times. The gene calls are TRBV6-2 or TRBV6-3 and TRBJ1-3; no clear D. V shed 5 bases and J shed 3 bases, with 20 bases lying between them. The CDR3 is 17 amino acids. Germline values: CDR1 MNHEY, CDR2 SVGEGT. The CDR3 is CASSATSGPGGGNTIYF. The CDR3, as DNA: TGTGCCAGCAGTGCTACTAGCGGACCCGGAGGTGGAAACACCATATATTTT.

V and J are TRBV7-9 and TRBJ1-1; possible D gene TRBD1, 5 bases. This CDR3 contains 13 residues. V was shortened by 11 bases and J by 3 bases, with 16 bases between the two germline ends. In germline, CDR1 is SEHNR, CDR2 FQNEAQ (reference sequence). As DNA, the CDR3 is TGTGCCTCCAACGGGGGACCGTACACTGAAGCTTTCTTT. Protein product: CASNGGPYTEAFF.

The CDR3 protein is CASSLEGNSYNEQFF. Written as DNA, the CDR3 is TGCGCCAGCAGCTTGGAGGGGAACTCCTACAATGAGCAGTTCTTC. The chain recombines TRBV5-1 with TRBJ2-1; a weak D match, TRBD1 (5 bases). This CDR3 contains 15 residues. The ends were cut back, 0 bases at V and 0 bases at J, with 7 bases in the middle. Germline CDR1 is SGHRS and CDR2 is YFSETQ.

The chain is built from TRBV27 and TRBJ1-5; D ambiguous. V was clipped by 4 bases and J by 6 bases, with 19 bases between them. Germline V CDR1 and CDR2: MNHEY, SMNVEV (reference sequence). The CDR3 runs to 16 residues. The DNA for the CDR3 is TGTGCCAGCAGTTCCTCTCCCCAGAGGGTTGGTCAGCCCCAGCATTTT. Protein product: CASSSSPQRVGQPQHF.

The chain uses TRBV2 and TRBJ2-3, with D possibly matching TRBD2 (5 bases). Trimming stripped 6 bases from V and 1 base from J, with 23 bases between. The CDR3 sequence is 18 residues long. CDR1 and CDR2 (germline): SNHLY, FYNNEI. CDR3 sequence (DNA): TGTGCCAGCAGCCTCCTAATCCCGGCGGGTAGCGGCACAGATACGCAGTATTTT. Its protein is CASSLLIPAGSGTDTQYF.

This chain's CDR3 is CASKLGGTDTQYF. The CDR3 bases are TGTGCCAGCAAGTTAGGGGGCACAGATACGCAGTATTTT. V gene TRBV7-9 combines with J gene TRBJ2-3; possibly TRBD1 for D (5 bases). V was clipped by 7 bases and J by 1 base, with 9 bases between them. CDR3 length equals 13 residues. Germline assignment: CDR1 SEHNR and CDR2 FQNEAQ (reference sequence). The complete variable domain, with remaining parts taken from reference TRBV7-9 and TRBJ2-3, reads DTGVSQNPRHKITKRGQNVTFRCDPISEHNRLYWYRQTLGQGPEFLTYFQNEAQLEKSRLLSDRFSAERPKGSFSTLEIQRTEQGDSAMYLCASKLGGTDTQYFGPGTRLTVL.

This chain joins TRBV12-3 or TRBV12-4 and TRBJ2-7, with a weak D call TRBD2 (6 bases). The length of the CDR3 is 12 residues. Trimming removed 5 bases at V and 3 bases at J, with 8 bases between. The CDR3 reads CASSPGDYEQYF. DNA of the CDR3: TGTGCCAGCAGTCCGGGGGACTACGAGCAGTACTTC.

This clone was seen only a few times. The chain is built from TRBV6-5 and TRBJ2-1, with 7 nucleotides matching TRBD2. Germline trimming cut 0 bases from V and 3 bases from J; bases unmatched to any gene: 2. The CDR3 length is 15 residues. Germline CDR1 and CDR2: MNHEY and SVGAGI. CDR3 amino acids: CASSYSWTSYNEQFF. DNA for the CDR3: TGTGCCAGCAGTTACTCGTGGACTAGCTACAATGAGCAGTTCTTC.

This clone was seen once. The J gene is TRBJ2-3, the V gene TRBV2, with 13 positions matching TRBD2. From germline, CDR1 is SNHLY and CDR2 FYNNEI. With V trimmed by 4 bases and J by 6 bases, 7 bases remained unmatched. CDR3 length: 16 amino acids. The CDR3 DNA sequence: TGTGCCAGCAGTGGACTAGCGGGAGGAGTTTTTGATACGCAGTATTTT. This gives the protein CASSGLAGGVFDTQYF.

The chain is built from TRBV6-5 and TRBJ2-4, with D unresolved. The CDR3 extends over 15 amino acids. Between the trimmed V and J ends, which lost 5 bases and 3 bases, there was a span of 14 bases. Germline V CDR1 and CDR2: MNHEY, SVGAGI. This chain's CDR3 is CASSPGSRGKNIQYF. CDR3 sequence (DNA): TGTGCCAGCAGTCCCGGGTCCCGAGGCAAAAACATTCAGTACTTC.

V gene TRBV18 combines with J gene TRBJ1-1, with D perhaps TRBD1 (5 bases). V was pared by 5 bases and J by 4 bases, with 11 bases between. Germline values: CDR1 KGHSH, CDR2 LQKENI. The CDR3 runs 13 residues. The CDR3 DNA sequence: TGTGCCAGCTCAGGGCAGGGTGGCACTGAAGCTTTCTTT. This sequence encodes CASSGQGGTEAFF.

This chain joins TRBV30 and TRBJ2-5; 10 nucleotides line up with TRBD2. V shed 7 bases and J 4 bases; nucleotides not matched to a gene: 3. Germline V lookup: CDR1 GTSNPN, CDR2 SVGIG (reference sequence). The CDR3 is made up of 12 amino acids. This CDR3 reads CALRLAGETQYF. The CDR3 DNA reads TGTGCCTTGAGACTAGCGGGAGAGACCCAGTACTTC.

V usage is TRBV14 and J usage is TRBJ1-1; D gene unclear. The CDR3 is 13 amino acids. CDR1 is SGHDN, CDR2 FVKESK, per germline. V was cut by 1 base and J by 4 bases, with 7 bases left in between. CDR3 in amino acids: CASSQGLPTEAFF. In DNA form, the CDR3 reads TGTGCCAGCAGCCAAGGACTACCCACTGAAGCTTTCTTT.

On this clone itself: Other DNA sequences in the sample encode the same CDR3. The CDR3 region has the DNA TGTGCCAGCAGCGTAGGGCTAGCGGGGATCCAAGAGACCCAGTACTTC. Amino acid sequence: CASSVGLAGIQETQYF. V and J are TRBV9 and TRBJ2-5; the match to TRBD2 covers 9 bases. CDR1 is SGDLS and CDR2 is YYNGEE in the germline V gene. This CDR3 is built from 16 residues. The ends lost 0 bases at V and 1 base at J; junction bases unmatched: 4.

V is TRBV5-1 and J is TRBJ1-3, with D possibly being TRBD1 (5 bases). CDR1 is SGHRS, CDR2 YFSETQ, per germline. The CDR3 totals 17 residues. V was clipped by 0 bases and J by 2 bases, with 15 bases between them. The CDR3 reads CASSLDRLASTGNTIYF. Written as DNA, the CDR3 is TGCGCCAGCAGCTTGGACAGGCTCGCGTCGACTGGAAACACCATATATTTT.

This clone was recorded once. V and J are TRBV5-1 and TRBJ2-7, with D unresolved. The CDR3 has 16 residues. Germline lookup yields CDR1 SGHRS and CDR2 YFSETQ. Trimming removed 0 bases from V and 0 bases from J, with 13 bases in between. The CDR3 loop is CASSLGGRTYSYEQYF. The CDR3 DNA reads TGCGCCAGCAGCTTGGGAGGCCGAACTTACTCCTACGAGCAGTACTTC.

J is TRBJ1-1 and V is TRBV6-5; a possible D gene is TRBD1 (5 bases). This CDR3 contains 13 residues. Trimming shortened V by 7 bases and J by 11 bases, and 20 bases separated the two germline ends. The germline V gene encodes CDR1 MNHEY and CDR2 SVGAGI. The CDR3: CASTRAPATGAFF. CDR3 sequence (DNA): TGTGCCAGCACCAGGGCCCCAGCTACCGGGGCTTTCTTT.

The V and J genes are TRBV9 and TRBJ2-1, with 9 bases that match TRBD2. There are 17 residues in the CDR3. After removal of 3 bases from V and 3 bases from J, the junction contained 10 bases not matched to a gene. Looked up from germline, CDR1 is SGDLS and CDR2 is YYNGEE. The CDR3 DNA reads as TGTGCCAGCAGCGCAGCCATTGGGACTAGCCGCTACAATGAGCAGTTCTTC. Amino acids: CASSAAIGTSRYNEQFF.

V is TRBV18 and J is TRBJ1-1, with a weak D call TRBD1 (5 bases). Deletions cut 3 bases from V and 4 bases from J, with 9 bases between. The CDR3 is 13 amino acids. Looked up from germline, CDR1 is KGHSH and CDR2 is LQKENI. In nucleotides, the CDR3 is TGTGCCAGCTCACCTACGGGGGGCACTGAAGCTTTCTTT. Translating it yields CASSPTGGTEAFF.

This chain links TRBV2 with TRBJ2-7; D may be TRBD1 (6 bases). Trimming stripped 2 bases from V and 0 bases from J, with 11 bases between. CDR1 is SNHLY, CDR2 FYNNEI, per germline. The CDR3 contains 15 residues. The CDR3 DNA is TGTGCCAGCAGTGAATTTCAGGGGAGCTCCTACGAGCAGTACTTC. Protein: CASSEFQGSSYEQYF. The full variable domain, rest sourced from reference TRBV2 and TRBJ2-7, is EPEVTQTPSHQVTQMGQEVILRCVPISNHLYFYWYRQILGQKVEFLVSFYNNEISEKSEIFDDQFSVERPDGSNFTLKIRSTKLEDSAMYFCASSEFQGSSYEQYFGPGTRLTVT.

V and J are TRBV2 and TRBJ2-1, with D unclear. V shed 3 bases and J shed 13 bases, with 10 bases lying between them. CDR1 and CDR2 from the germline V gene are SNHLY and FYNNEI. The CDR3 runs 11 residues. The CDR3 DNA reads as TGTGCCAGCAGTGACGGTCATAATCAGTTCTTC. Its protein is CASSDGHNQFF.